This T cell receptor (beta chain) was recorded in a study of technical replicates of blood from several donors. This clone was counted a single time. This CDR3 is built from 18 residues. Germline trimming cut 2 bases from V and 4 bases from J; bases unmatched to any gene: 14. Germline V lookup: CDR1 SGHVS, CDR2 FQNEAQ. Sequencing was performed with immunoSEQ multiplex PCR; in TCRdb, only in-frame clones are kept and a portion is missing. The table shows more than 70,000 clones, with around 90% occurring only once. The rearrangement links TRBV7-8 to TRBJ2-7; 10 nucleotides line up with TRBD2. The TCR sequence derives from a human donor in good health. Material: T cells isolated from PBMCs. CDR3 in DNA: TGTGCCAGCAGCTTACCCAGATCCCTAGCGGGAGCTGGGTACGAGCAGTACTTC. It encodes CASSLPRSLAGAGYEQYF.